This T cell receptor beta chain was obtained from a study of blood T cell repertoires in COVID-19 (dated by TCRdb to 2020 to 2022). Concerning the study at large: Collaborator samples came from the United States, Italy and Spain and covered acute and convalescent phases of COVID-19. Nearly every sample came with metadata listing a de-identified subject ID, COVID-19 status, age in years and sex. The repertoires were released in a freely available public database meant as a resource for research on the immune response to SARS-CoV-2. The samples were drawn from the first 160 participants of the ongoing ImmuneRACE study and from 950 to 1,500 subjects provided by 6 global collaborators. Deeply sampled blood TCRbeta repertoires from subjects exposed to, actively infected with, or recovered from COVID-19 were included in the dataset. Where available, HLA class I and class II types were taken from metadata supplied by the sample provider and were not determined by assay-based typing. The material from the prospective study consisted of cDNA or gDNA derived from T cells, B-cell-depleted T cells, or PBMCs. The paper's findings and limits, for the study overall: How much clinical and demographic metadata was included differed by source and by participant, and the metadata was provided uncurated.

Regarding this clone: Its specific antigen is unknown. The input lacks base qualities; no much larger clone sits a single base away.

Counted from cysteine to phenylalanine, this CDR3 has 18 amino acids. The only DNA kept is the CDR3, 54 bases in frame from the first base. The germline V gene (reference sequence) yields MNHNY for CDR1 and SVGAGI for CDR2. For this chain, trimming is 5 bases at the V end and 4 bases at the J end, and the number of junction bases without a gene match is 15. TCRbeta CDR3 regions were amplified from genomic DNA using the immunoSEQ Assay, a bias-controlled multiplex PCR. In the source study's methods: The number of nucleated cells in each sample was estimated from the amplification of reference gene primers within the assay. Sequence reads were collapsed and filtered to measure the absolute abundance of every unique TCRbeta CDR3 rearrangement. For each sample, productive Simpson clonality was calculated by taking the square root of Simpson's diversity index across productive rearrangements. TCRdb mirrors the immuneACCESS table, restricted to in-frame sequences. Some clones are absent from its copies; in checked studies, under half trace to an unresolved V gene, and the reason for the others is unknown. Clonal size and the V and J genes are those of that table, whereas D and trimming came from the DNA. The sample table holds approximately 240,000 clones, of which over 80% were seen once. Jointly, the top ten make up over 4.5% of the sample.

Each collaborating institution followed its own protocols to collect whole blood in K2EDTA tubes. For TCRbeta analysis, collaborator samples were shipped as frozen whole blood, as isolated PBMCs, or as DNA extracted from either sample type. The specimen sequenced was peripheral blood. The origin of this receptor is a human donor in a cohort sampled during active COVID-19. Recombination joined TRBV6-6 with TRBJ2-2; 8 nucleotides in the junction match TRBD1. The bases are TGTGCCAGCAGTCCCGGACAGGGTATCTCTCTCGCCACCGGGGAGCTGTTTTTT. The resulting protein is CASSPGQGISLATGELFF.